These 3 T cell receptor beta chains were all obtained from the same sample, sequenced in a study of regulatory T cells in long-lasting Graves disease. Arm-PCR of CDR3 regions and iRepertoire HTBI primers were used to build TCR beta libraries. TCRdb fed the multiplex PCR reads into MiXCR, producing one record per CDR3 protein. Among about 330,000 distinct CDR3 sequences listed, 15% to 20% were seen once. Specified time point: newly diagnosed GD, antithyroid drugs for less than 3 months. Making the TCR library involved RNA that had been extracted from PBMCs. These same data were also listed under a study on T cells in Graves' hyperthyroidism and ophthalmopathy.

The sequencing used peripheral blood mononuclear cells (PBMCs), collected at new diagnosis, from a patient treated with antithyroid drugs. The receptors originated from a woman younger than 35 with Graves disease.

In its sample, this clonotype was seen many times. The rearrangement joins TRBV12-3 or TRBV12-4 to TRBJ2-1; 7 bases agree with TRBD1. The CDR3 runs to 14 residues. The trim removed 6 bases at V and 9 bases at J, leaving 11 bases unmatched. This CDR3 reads CASRLVRGGGEQFF. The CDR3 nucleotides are TGTGCCAGCAGACTAGTAAGAGGGGGCGGTGAGCAGTTCTTC.

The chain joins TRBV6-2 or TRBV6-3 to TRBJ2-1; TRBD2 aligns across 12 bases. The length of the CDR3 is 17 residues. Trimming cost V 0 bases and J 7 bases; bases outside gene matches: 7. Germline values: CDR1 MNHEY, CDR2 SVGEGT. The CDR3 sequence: CASSYSFDTSGGNEQFF. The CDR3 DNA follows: TGTGCCAGCAGTTACTCGTTTGATACTAGCGGGGGGAATGAGCAGTTCTTC.

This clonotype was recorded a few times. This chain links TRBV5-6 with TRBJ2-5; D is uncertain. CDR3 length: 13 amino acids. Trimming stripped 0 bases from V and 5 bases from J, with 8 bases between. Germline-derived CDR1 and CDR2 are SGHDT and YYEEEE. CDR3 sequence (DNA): TGTGCCAGCAGCTTGGCCACGTGGGAGACCCAGTACTTC. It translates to CASSLATWETQYF. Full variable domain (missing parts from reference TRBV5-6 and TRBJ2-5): DAGVTQSPTHLIKTRGQQVTLRCSPKSGHDTVSWYQQALGQGPQFIFQYYEEEERQRGNFPDRFSGHQFPNYSSELNVNALLLGDSALYLCASSLATWETQYFGPGTRLLVL.